This T cell receptor beta chain is from a study of CD8 T cells in Susac syndrome. CDR1 and CDR2 from the germline V gene are WSHSY and SAAADI. The CDR3 runs 17 residues. V lost 4 bases and J 2 bases, leaving 19 bases between the germline ends. Reverse transcription of about 0.5 to 1 ug RNA used random hexamers. TCRdb itself ran the immunoSEQ multiplex PCR reads through MiXCR, one entry per CDR3 protein. The sample records about 300,000 distinct CDR3 sequences, approximately 85% being singletons. Sequencing used CD8+ T cells from PBMCs. V and J are TRBV10-2 and TRBJ2-3, with a possible D match to TRBD2 (6 bases). The sequence was obtained from a human donor with multiple sclerosis. The CDR3 reads CASSALGLPPVTDTQYF. CDR3 DNA: TGCGCCAGCAGTGCTCTGGGACTCCCCCCGGTCACAGATACGCAGTATTTT.